The next 18 T cell receptor beta chains were all read from a single sample in a study of blood T cell repertoires in COVID-19. Sequencing was performed with immunoSEQ multiplex PCR; in TCRdb, only in-frame clones are kept and a portion is missing. The sample shows roughly 300,000 clones, roughly 84% of them seen only once. The sequenced sample was peripheral blood. The source is a human donor with COVID-19, enrolled during active disease. The donor label of this sample is uncertain.

V is TRBV28 and J is TRBJ2-3; perhaps TRBD2 as D (5 bases). CDR1 and CDR2 (germline): MDHEN, SYDVKM. The germline V and J ends were trimmed by 2 bases and 5 bases, with 11 bases remaining between them. The CDR3 runs to 14 residues. CDR3 sequence (DNA): TGTGCCAGCAGTTTACCTTTAGCGTTAGATACGCAGTATTTT. Translating gives CASSLPLALDTQYF.

This sequence joins TRBV11-2 and TRBJ2-3; 8 bases fit TRBD2. CDR1 SGHAT and CDR2 FQNNGV come from the germline V gene. The junction had 13 bases not matched to a gene; V was cut back by 4 bases and J by 1 base. The CDR3 has 18 residues. CDR3 protein: CASSSPLRAGARTDTQYF. The CDR3 DNA sequence: TGTGCCAGCAGCTCACCACTCCGAGCGGGAGCCCGCACAGATACGCAGTATTTT.

This sequence joins TRBV5-1 and TRBJ1-3; TRBD1 agrees at 9 bases. The germline V gene encodes CDR1 SGHRS and CDR2 YFSETQ. The CDR3 is 18 amino acids. Losses at the gene ends were 7 bases for V and 4 bases for J; bases not matched to a gene: 18. The CDR3 here is CASELGTGSSSSGNTIYF. CDR3 sequence (DNA): TGCGCCAGCGAGCTGGGGACAGGGTCTTCGAGCTCGGGAAACACCATATATTTT.

The table lists this clone with many counts. Written as DNA, the CDR3 is TGCGCCAGCAGCTTGGGACATTCTAGCGGCACCTACGAGCAGTACTTC. Encoded protein: CASSLGHSSGTYEQYF. The J gene is TRBJ2-7, the V gene TRBV5-1; 7 bases line up with TRBD2. V shed 0 bases, J shed 2 bases, and the junction held 8 bases outside the gene matches. Germline-derived CDR1 and CDR2 are SGHRS and YFSETQ. This CDR3 is 16 amino acids long.

The J gene is TRBJ1-1, the V gene TRBV5-1, with 7 bases aligning to TRBD1. The CDR3 runs 14 residues. Per the germline V gene, CDR1 is SGHRS and CDR2 is YFSETQ. The V and J ends lost 4 bases and 3 bases, in that order; junction bases with no gene match: 6. The CDR3 DNA follows: TGCGCCAGCAGCCCCCGGGACAGTTACACTGAAGCTTTCTTT. Protein: CASSPRDSYTEAFF.

A few counts support this clone. V gene TRBV9 combines with J gene TRBJ1-4, with 9 nucleotides matching TRBD1. Looked up from germline, CDR1 is SGDLS and CDR2 is YYNGEE. After removal of 4 bases from V and 5 bases from J, the junction contained 3 bases not matched to a gene. This CDR3 contains 14 residues. For the CDR3, the DNA is TGTGCCAGCAGCCCCGGACAGGGGAATGAAAAACTGTTTTTT. Translation: CASSPGQGNEKLFF.

This clone was seen ten or more times. The chain joins TRBV7-6 to TRBJ2-1, with 10 bases lining up with TRBD2. The CDR3 has 21 amino acids. Germline V gene sequence: CDR1 SGHVS, CDR2 FNYEAQ. Trimming removed 5 bases from V and 0 bases from J; junction bases left unmatched: 19. The CDR3 bases are TGTGCCAGCAGCCCAACCCTGTTTGCTAGCGGGAGCAGAGACTCCTACAATGAGCAGTTCTTC. Translation: CASSPTLFASGSRDSYNEQFF. The full variable domain, in which reference TRBV7-6 and TRBJ2-1 provide the parts outside the CDR3, is GAGVSQSPRYKVTKRGQDVALRCDPISGHVSLYWYRQALGQGPEFLTYFNYEAQQDKSGLPNDRFSAERPEGSISTLTIQRTEQRDSAMYRCASSPTLFASGSRDSYNEQFFGPGTRLTVL.

This clone was recorded many times. V gene TRBV7-8 combines with J gene TRBJ1-2, with 7 bases lining up with TRBD1. CDR1 and CDR2 (germline): SGHVS, FQNEAQ. V lost 3 bases and J lost 4; bases outside the gene matches: 8. This CDR3 comprises 15 residues. The CDR3 nucleotides are TGTGCCAGCAGCTTCGACAGGGCCTCCTTCTATGGCTACACCTTC. It encodes CASSFDRASFYGYTF.

The CDR3 DNA is TGTGCCAGCAGCTTAGGACAGGGCCTCTACGAGCAGTACTTC. It yields the protein CASSLGQGLYEQYF. The rearrangement joins TRBV11-2 to TRBJ2-7; TRBD1 matches at 7 bases. Per the germline V gene, CDR1 is SGHAT and CDR2 is FQNNGV. Unmatched junction bases numbered 3, after V lost 1 base and J lost 3 bases. The CDR3 consists of 14 residues.

The rearrangement joins TRBV7-8 to TRBJ1-1, with 8 bases fitting TRBD1. CDR1 is SGHVS and CDR2 is FQNEAQ in the germline V gene. The V segment lost 5 bases and the J segment 4 bases; nucleotides outside the gene matches: 6. This CDR3 comprises 14 residues. This CDR3 is CASSNTGGGTEAFF. The CDR3 DNA follows: TGTGCCAGCAGCAACACAGGGGGGGGCACTGAAGCTTTCTTT.

There are a few counts of this clone. V is TRBV4-3 and J is TRBJ1-4; the match to TRBD1 covers 10 bases. The germline V gene encodes CDR1 LGHNA and CDR2 YSLEER. This CDR3 comprises 16 residues. Trimming took 4 bases from V and 6 from J; bases not matched to a gene: 8. CDR3 loop: CASSLSGGTGDEKLFF. The CDR3 DNA reads TGCGCCAGCAGCCTGTCCGGTGGGACAGGGGATGAAAAACTGTTTTTT.

The V call is TRBV30, the J call TRBJ1-3; the match to TRBD1 covers 9 bases. CDR3 length equals 17 residues. Germline CDR1 is GTSNPN and CDR2 is SVGIG (reference sequence). J was trimmed by 7 bases and V by 2 bases; bases with no gene match: 15. The CDR3 DNA reads TGTGCCTGGAGTAGTGCCACCCAGGGACAGGGTCGGAACACCATATATTTT. This gives the protein CAWSSATQGQGRNTIYF.

This chain connects TRBV28 to TRBJ1-3; 7 nucleotides line up with TRBD1. Germline CDR1 is MDHEN and CDR2 is SYDVKM. This CDR3 is 12 amino acids long. The ends lost 9 bases at V and 2 bases at J; junction bases unmatched: 1. The CDR3 DNA sequence: TGTGCCAGTGGGACAGCTGGAAACACCATATATTTT. It yields the protein CASGTAGNTIYF.

This chain uses TRBV12-3 or TRBV12-4 with TRBJ2-7, with D perhaps TRBD2 (6 bases). Between the trimmed V and J ends, which lost 0 bases and 6 bases, there was a span of 9 bases. This CDR3 is 13 amino acids long. The CDR3 loop reads CASSLAYGGEQYF. For the CDR3, the DNA is TGTGCCAGCAGTTTAGCTTACGGGGGCGAGCAGTACTTC.

The V and J genes are TRBV15 and TRBJ2-4; 10 bases agree with TRBD2. Germline assignment: CDR1 LNHNV and CDR2 YYDKDF (reference sequence). With 6 bases clipped from V and 0 bases from J, the junction kept 2 bases outside the gene matches. The CDR3 consists of 15 residues. In DNA, the CDR3 is TGTGCCACCAGACTAGCGGGGATAGCCAAAAACATTCAGTACTTC. Its protein is CATRLAGIAKNIQYF.

The chain couples TRBV7-8 to TRBJ1-5; possible D gene TRBD1, 6 bases. The CDR3 consists of 15 residues. V lost 0 bases, J lost 6 bases, and 12 bases lay in between. CDR1 and CDR2 (germline): SGHVS, FQNEAQ. The CDR3 region has the DNA TGTGCCAGCAGCTTAGCGCGGGGGGCTGGTCAGCCCCAGCATTTT. Translating it yields CASSLARGAGQPQHF.

The chain recombines TRBV7-6 with TRBJ1-5; D is perhaps TRBD1 (5 bases). Germline assignment: CDR1 SGHVS and CDR2 FNYEAQ. There are 14 residues in the CDR3. Trimming removed 5 bases from V and 4 bases from J, with 12 bases in between. CDR3 nucleotides: TGTGCCAGCAGCCGGGGGGGACCAAATCAGCCCCAGCATTTT. Translating it yields CASSRGGPNQPQHF.

The chain couples TRBV19 to TRBJ1-5, with D tentatively TRBD1 (6 bases). CDR1 and CDR2 from the germline V gene are LNHDA and SQIVND (reference sequence). The CDR3 length is 14 residues. Trimming left V 8 bases short and J 0 bases short, with 11 bases between. CDR3 in DNA: TGTGCCAGTTCTCAGGGGAATAGCAATCAGCCCCAGCATTTT. It encodes CASSQGNSNQPQHF.